Each of the 12 T cell receptor beta chains below was sequenced from the same sample in a study of blood T cells in healthy people across ages. The second PCR ran 7 to 11 cycles with a sample-barcoded 5' primer and J-beta primers. TCRdb reprocessed the 5' RACE reads with MiXCR, giving one entry per CDR3 protein. This table has hundreds of thousands of distinct CDR3 sequences, around half appearing once. The specimen sequenced was blood. The origin of the receptors is a woman in her sixties in good health.

This clonotype was detected only once. The chain combines TRBV11-1 with TRBJ2-1, with TRBD2 matching over 8 bases. The end of the DNA is better explained by TRBJ2-7, so the J call may be wrong. CDR1 SGHAT and CDR2 FQDESV come from the germline V gene (reference sequence). The CDR3 is made up of 16 amino acids. This CDR3 reads CASSPLLAAAYNEQYF. The DNA of the CDR3 is TGTGCCAGCAGCCCCCTACTAGCGGCGGCCTACAATGAGCAGTACTTC.

This clonotype occurred a few times. The chain joins TRBV20-1 to TRBJ2-7, with 11 bases identical to TRBD2. CDR1 DFQATT and CDR2 SNEGSKA come from the germline V gene (reference sequence). This CDR3 comprises 14 residues. Trimming cost V 5 bases and J 0 bases; bases outside gene matches: 3. The chain's CDR3 is CSAGLAGHSYEQYF. The CDR3 DNA reads as TGCAGTGCTGGACTAGCGGGTCACTCCTACGAGCAGTACTTC.

Turning to this clonotype: A junction end diverges from the germline sequence, so it may reflect a read error. The CDR3 here is CASSVTGQGRHEQYF. The CDR3 DNA sequence: TGTGCCAGCAGCGTAACGGGACAGGGGCGTCATGAGCAGTACTTC. This rearrangement joins TRBV7-3 to TRBJ2-5; 10 bases fit TRBD1. Germline V gives CDR1 SGHTA, CDR2 FQGTGA. This CDR3 comprises 15 residues.

The sample holds one count of this clonotype. Possible read error: a much larger clone is one base away. The rearrangement joins TRBV29-1 to TRBJ2-5, with a weak D call TRBD1 (6 bases). CDR3 length: 14 residues. Germline CDR1 SQVTM, CDR2 ANQGSEA. V was cut by 4 bases and J by 4 bases, with 16 bases left in between. For the CDR3, the DNA is TGCAGCGTTGTGGGTAGGGACACCCCAGAGACCCAGTACTTC. The encoded protein is CSVVGRDTPETQYF.

V usage is TRBV30 and J usage is TRBJ2-5; TRBD2 aligns across 7 bases. Germline V CDR1 and CDR2: GTSNPN, SVGIG (reference sequence). Trimming removed 4 bases from V and 5 bases from J; junction bases left unmatched: 4. This CDR3 is 12 amino acids long. This CDR3 reads CAWNLGGETQYF. As DNA, the CDR3 is TGTGCCTGGAACCTGGGGGGGGAGACCCAGTACTTC.

The V and J genes are TRBV7-9 and TRBJ2-4, with 8 bases that match TRBD2. J was trimmed by 8 bases and V by 5 bases; bases with no gene match: 5. The CDR3 loop spans 13 amino acids. CDR1 and CDR2 from the germline V gene are SEHNR and FQNEAQ (reference sequence). CDR3 coding DNA: TGTGCCAGCAGCCCCAGCGGGAGCGACATTCAGTACTTC. This gives the protein CASSPSGSDIQYF. Variable domain in full (rest from reference TRBV7-9 and TRBJ2-4): DTGVSQNPRHKITKRGQNVTFRCDPISEHNRLYWYRQTLGQGPEFLTYFQNEAQLEKSRLLSDRFSAERPKGSFSTLEIQRTEQGDSAMYLCASSPSGSDIQYFGAGTRLSVL.

This clonotype was observed a handful of times. This sequence joins TRBV5-6 and TRBJ2-5; D gene ambiguous. The CDR3 has 13 amino acids. Trimming pared 4 bases from V and 2 bases from J, leaving 9 bases between. Germline V CDR1 and CDR2: SGHDT, YYEEEE. The CDR3 sequence: CASSPAQQETQYF. In DNA, the CDR3 is TGTGCCAGCAGCCCGGCACAGCAAGAGACCCAGTACTTC.

The V call is TRBV20-1, the J call TRBJ2-4; TRBD2 matches at 12 bases. Trimming cost V 5 bases and J 3 bases; bases outside gene matches: 8. The CDR3 totals 16 residues. In germline, CDR1 is DFQATT, CDR2 SNEGSKA (reference sequence). In DNA form, the CDR3 reads TGCAGTGCTCACCACCTAGCGGGAGGGGACAAAAACATTCAGTACTTC. This codes for CSAHHLAGGDKNIQYF.

The J gene is TRBJ1-1, the V gene TRBV20-1, with 12 bases fitting TRBD1. V was pared by 3 bases and J by 10 bases, with 9 bases of the junction left unmatched. The CDR3 totals 14 residues. Germline CDR1 is DFQATT and CDR2 is SNEGSKA (reference sequence). The CDR3 sequence: CSASGAGQGAGAFF. CDR3 DNA: TGCAGTGCTAGCGGTGCGGGACAGGGGGCTGGAGCTTTCTTT.

CDR3: CASSQVLLLAMSPYEQYF. As DNA, the CDR3 is TGCGCCAGCAGCCAAGTATTATTGTTGGCCATGTCACCCTACGAGCAGTACTTC. V usage is TRBV4-1 and J usage is TRBJ2-7; D remains ambiguous. CDR3 length equals 18 residues. Germline CDR1 and CDR2: MGHRA and YSYEKL. V lost 1 base and J 2 bases, leaving 21 bases between the germline ends.

The chain uses TRBV30 and TRBJ2-1, with 10 positions matching TRBD2. Trimming at V came to 1 base and at J to 2 bases, leaving 8 bases not matched to a gene. This CDR3 is built from 17 residues. Per the germline V gene, CDR1 is GTSNPN and CDR2 is SVGIG (reference sequence). This chain's CDR3 is CAWSGKLAGSAYNEQFF. CDR3 in DNA: TGTGCCTGGAGTGGGAAACTAGCGGGAAGCGCCTACAATGAGCAGTTCTTC. Drawing the rest from reference TRBV30 and TRBJ2-1, the complete variable domain is SQTIHQWPATLVQPVGSPLSLECTVEGTSNPNLYWYRQAAGRGLQLLFYSVGIGQISSEVPQNLSASRPQDRQFILSSKKLLLSDSGFYLCAWSGKLAGSAYNEQFFGPGTRLTVL.

The rearrangement links TRBV20-1 to TRBJ1-6, with 9 bases identical to TRBD1. V shed 3 bases, J shed 9 bases, and the junction held 6 bases outside the gene matches. The CDR3 consists of 14 residues. Germline lookup yields CDR1 DFQATT and CDR2 SNEGSKA (reference sequence). CDR3 sequence reads: CSASGDREASPLHF. CDR3 DNA sequence: TGCAGTGCTAGTGGGGACAGGGAGGCTTCACCCCTCCACTTT.